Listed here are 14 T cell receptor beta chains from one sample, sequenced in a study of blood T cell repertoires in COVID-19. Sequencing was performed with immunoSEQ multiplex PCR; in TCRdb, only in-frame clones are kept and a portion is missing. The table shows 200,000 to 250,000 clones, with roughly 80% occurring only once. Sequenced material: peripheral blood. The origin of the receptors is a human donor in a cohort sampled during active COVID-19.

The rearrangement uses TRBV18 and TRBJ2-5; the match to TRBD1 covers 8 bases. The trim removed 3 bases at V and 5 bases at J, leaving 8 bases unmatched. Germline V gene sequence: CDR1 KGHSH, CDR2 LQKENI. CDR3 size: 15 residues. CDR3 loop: CASSPWTGQGETQYF. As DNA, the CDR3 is TGTGCCAGCTCACCCTGGACAGGGCAAGGGGAGACCCAGTACTTC.

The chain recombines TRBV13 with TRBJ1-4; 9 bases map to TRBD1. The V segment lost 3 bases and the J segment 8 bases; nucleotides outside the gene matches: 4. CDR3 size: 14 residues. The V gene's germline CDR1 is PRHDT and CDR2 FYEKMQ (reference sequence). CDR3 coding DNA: TGTGCCAGCAGCTTCAGACAGGGGGACGAAAAACTGTTTTTT. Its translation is CASSFRQGDEKLFF.

CDR3 amino acids: CASTLDSPSYEQYF. The DNA of the CDR3 is TGCGCCAGCACCCTCGACAGCCCAAGCTACGAGCAGTACTTC. This chain links TRBV5-1 with TRBJ2-7, with D tentatively TRBD1 (5 bases). Between the trimmed V and J ends, which lost 6 bases and 3 bases, there was a span of 16 bases. This CDR3 region has 14 residues. CDR1 and CDR2 (germline): SGHRS, YFSETQ.

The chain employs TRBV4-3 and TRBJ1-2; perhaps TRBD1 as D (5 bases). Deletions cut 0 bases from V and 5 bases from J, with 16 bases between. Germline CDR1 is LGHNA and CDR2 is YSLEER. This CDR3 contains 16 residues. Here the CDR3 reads CASSQDLEEGRYGYTF. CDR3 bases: TGCGCCAGCAGCCAAGATCTGGAGGAGGGGAGGTATGGCTACACCTTC.

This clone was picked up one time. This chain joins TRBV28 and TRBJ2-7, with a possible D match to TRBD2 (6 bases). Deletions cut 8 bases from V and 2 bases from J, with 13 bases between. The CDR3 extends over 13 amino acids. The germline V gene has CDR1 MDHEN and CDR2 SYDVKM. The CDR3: CASAGGGAYEQYF. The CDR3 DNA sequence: TGTGCCAGCGCCGGAGGCGGGGCCTACGAGCAGTACTTC.

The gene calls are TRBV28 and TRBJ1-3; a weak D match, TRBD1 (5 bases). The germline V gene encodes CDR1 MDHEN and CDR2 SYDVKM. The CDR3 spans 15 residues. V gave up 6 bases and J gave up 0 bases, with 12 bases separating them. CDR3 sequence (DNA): TGTGCCAGCAGGCCGGGACTGAGCTCTGGAAACACCATATATTTT. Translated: CASRPGLSSGNTIYF.

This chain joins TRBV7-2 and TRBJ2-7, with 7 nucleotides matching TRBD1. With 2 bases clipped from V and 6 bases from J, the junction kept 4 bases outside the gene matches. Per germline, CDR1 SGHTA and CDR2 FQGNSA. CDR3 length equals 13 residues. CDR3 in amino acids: CASSLNRGGEQYF. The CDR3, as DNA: TGTGCCAGCAGCTTAAACAGGGGCGGCGAGCAGTACTTC.

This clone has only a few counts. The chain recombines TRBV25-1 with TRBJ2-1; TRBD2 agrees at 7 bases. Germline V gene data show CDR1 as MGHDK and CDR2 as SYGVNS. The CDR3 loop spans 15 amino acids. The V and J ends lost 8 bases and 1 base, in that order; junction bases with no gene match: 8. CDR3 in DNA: TGTGCCAGCTCTTACGGGACTACTTCCTACAATGAGCAGTTCTTC. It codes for CASSYGTTSYNEQFF.

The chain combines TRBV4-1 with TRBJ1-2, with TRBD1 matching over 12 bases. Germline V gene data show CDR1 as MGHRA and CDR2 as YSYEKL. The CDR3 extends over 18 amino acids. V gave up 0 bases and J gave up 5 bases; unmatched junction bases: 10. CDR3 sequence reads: CASSQDSGTGGAVYGYTF. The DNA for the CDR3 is TGCGCCAGCAGCCAAGATTCAGGGACAGGGGGCGCCGTATATGGCTACACCTTC.

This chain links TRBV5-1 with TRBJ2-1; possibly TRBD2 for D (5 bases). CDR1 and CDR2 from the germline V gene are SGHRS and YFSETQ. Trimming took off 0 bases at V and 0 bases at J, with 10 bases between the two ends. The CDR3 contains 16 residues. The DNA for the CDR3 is TGCGCCAGCAGCTTGGCGTTCGGGATCTCCTACAATGAGCAGTTCTTC. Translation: CASSLAFGISYNEQFF.

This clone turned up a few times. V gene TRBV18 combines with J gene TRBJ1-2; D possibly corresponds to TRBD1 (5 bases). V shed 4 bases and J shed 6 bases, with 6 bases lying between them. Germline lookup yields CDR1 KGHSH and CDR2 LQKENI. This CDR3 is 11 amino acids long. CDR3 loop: CASSQGNGYTF. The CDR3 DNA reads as TGTGCCAGCTCACAGGGGAATGGCTACACCTTC.

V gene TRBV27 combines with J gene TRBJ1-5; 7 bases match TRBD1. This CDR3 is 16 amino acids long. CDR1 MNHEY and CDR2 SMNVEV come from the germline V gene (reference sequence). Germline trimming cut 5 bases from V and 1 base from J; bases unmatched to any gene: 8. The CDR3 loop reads CASSGAGTASNQPQHF. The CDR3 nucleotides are TGTGCCAGCAGTGGCGCCGGGACAGCGAGCAATCAGCCCCAGCATTTT.

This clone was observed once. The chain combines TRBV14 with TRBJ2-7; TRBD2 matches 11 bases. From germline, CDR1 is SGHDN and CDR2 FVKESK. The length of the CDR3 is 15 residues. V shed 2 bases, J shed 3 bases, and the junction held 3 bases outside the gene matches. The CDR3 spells CASSQPGLAVYEQYF. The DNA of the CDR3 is TGTGCCAGCAGCCAACCGGGACTAGCGGTCTACGAGCAGTACTTC.

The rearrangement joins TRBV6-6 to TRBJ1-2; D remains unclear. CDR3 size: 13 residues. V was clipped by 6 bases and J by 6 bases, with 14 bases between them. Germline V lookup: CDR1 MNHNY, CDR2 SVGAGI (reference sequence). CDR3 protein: CASRPGPGNGYTF. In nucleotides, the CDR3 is TGTGCCAGCAGACCAGGCCCGGGGAATGGCTACACCTTC.